One and the same sample provided the 18 T cell receptor beta chains below, sequenced in a study of tumor-infiltrating lymphocytes in primary liver carcinoma. RNA and DNA were co-extracted from about 19-30 mg of unsorted bulk tissue. TCR beta cDNA came from about 0.55 ug total RNA, primed with a constant-region primer. Slightly modified ARM-PCR, run as three nested multiplex PCR rounds, produced the TCR beta libraries. Two initial PCR rounds of roughly 10 cycles each paired TRBV1-TRBV30 forward primers with a C-beta reverse primer. TCRdb independently ran MiXCR on the multiplex PCR reads; one entry per CDR3 protein. This sample has approximately 110,000 distinct CDR3 sequences; around 60% occur once, and the top ten carry approximately 8.9%. Sequences were obtained from liver tumor tissue from sampling region 3. Subset in this sample: tumor region T3, left-lateral pole. Source of these receptors: a woman aged 60 to 75 with primary liver carcinoma and hepatitis B virus infection.

This sequence joins TRBV11-2 and TRBJ2-3; 8 bases agree with TRBD1. J lost 11 bases, V lost 0 bases, and 7 bases had no gene match. The germline V gene encodes CDR1 SGHAT and CDR2 FQNNGV. This CDR3 contains 14 residues. CDR3 DNA: TGTGCCAGCAGCTTAGAGAGTGGACAGGGTGAGCAGTATTTT. It encodes CASSLESGQGEQYF.

The chain is built from TRBV6-5 and TRBJ2-3, with 9 bases that match TRBD2. The CDR3 consists of 14 residues. Per germline, CDR1 MNHEY and CDR2 SVGAGI. The CDR3 sequence: CVTEASGAIDTQYF. CDR3 coding DNA: TGTGTCACTGAAGCTAGCGGGGCCATAGATACGCAGTATTTT.

On this clonotype itself: One end of the junction varies from germline; a read error may be responsible. J is TRBJ1-1 and V is TRBV4-2, with unresolved D. In germline, CDR1 is LGHNA, CDR2 YNFKEQ. The CDR3 has 13 amino acids. The CDR3 spells CTSSQSENTEAFF. DNA of the CDR3: TGTACCAGCAGCCAATCTGAGAACACTGAAGCTTTCTTT.

This clonotype appeared many times. The V gene is TRBV29-1, the J gene TRBJ2-5; 10 bases are shared with TRBD2. Trimming removed 4 bases from V and 2 bases from J; junction bases left unmatched: 4. CDR1 and CDR2 from the germline V gene are SQVTM and ANQGSEA. The CDR3 runs 14 residues. Written as DNA, the CDR3 is TGCAGCGTTGGGGGACTAGCGAAACAAGAGACCCAGTACTTC. Encoded protein: CSVGGLAKQETQYF.

This clonotype was counted ten times or more. The genes are TRBV6-1 and TRBJ2-1; possibly TRBD1 for D (6 bases). Between the trimmed V and J ends, which lost 2 bases and 0 bases, there was a span of 11 bases. The CDR3 contains 16 residues. Germline values: CDR1 MNHNS, CDR2 SASEGT. The CDR3 loop reads CASSEQADSSYNEQFF. The DNA for the CDR3 is TGTGCCAGCAGTGAACAAGCGGACAGCTCCTACAATGAGCAGTTCTTC.

As concerns this clonotype: This may be a read error, as it is one base from a much larger clone. The rearrangement links TRBV7-8 to TRBJ1-5; D is uncertain. This CDR3 spans 15 amino acids. The V end was cut by 4 bases, the J end by 3 bases, with 13 bases between. In germline, CDR1 is SGHVS, CDR2 FQNEAQ. CDR3 nucleotides: TGTGCCAGCAGCTACACGGGTGGGAACAATCAGCCCCAGCATTTT. Its translation is CASSYTGGNNQPQHF.

As to this clonotype: An end of the junction differs from the germline gene, which may be a read error. V is TRBV7-9 and J is TRBJ2-3; the D is unclear. The germline V gene encodes CDR1 SEHNR and CDR2 FQNEAQ (reference sequence). The length of the CDR3 is 12 residues. The CDR3 region has the DNA TGTGCCAGCTGCTTAAGCACAGATACCCAGTATTTT. Its translation is CASCLSTDTQYF.

The chain joins TRBV5-4 to TRBJ2-2; TRBD2 agrees at 7 bases. This CDR3 contains 17 residues. Germline CDR1 is SGHNT and CDR2 is YYREEE (reference sequence). V trimming: 5 bases; J trimming: 3 bases; junction bases outside the gene matches: 13. CDR3 DNA sequence: TGTGCCAGCAGGAAGAAGCACGCGGGGGAATACACCGGGGAGCTGTTTTTT. Translated, it gives CASRKKHAGEYTGELFF.

As for this clonotype: This sequence may be a read error, since a much larger clone differs from it by one base. This chain connects TRBV25-1 to TRBJ1-2; no clear D. Between the trimmed V and J ends, which lost 5 bases and 9 bases, there was a span of 25 bases. CDR1 and CDR2 (germline): MGHDK, SYGVNS. This CDR3 region has 16 residues. CDR3: CASSTSGDGRRASYTF. CDR3 DNA: TGTGCCAGCAGTACCTCGGGCGACGGCCGACGAGCTAGCTACACCTTC.

Remarks on this clonotype: A clone one base away is much larger, so this may be a read error. CDR3 residues: CAWGLWGCTEAFF. The CDR3 nucleotides read TGTGCCTGGGGCTTGTGGGGATGCACTGAAGCTTTCTTT. This chain connects TRBV30 to TRBJ1-1; D unresolved. Per germline, CDR1 GTSNPN and CDR2 SVGIG (reference sequence). The CDR3 has 13 amino acids. V lost 5 bases to trimming and J lost 4 bases, with 14 bases between them. Together with reference TRBV30 and TRBJ1-1, the CDR3 gives the full variable domain: SQTIHQWPATLVQPVGSPLSLECTVEGTSNPNLYWYRQAAGRGLQLLFYSVGIGQISSEVPQNLSASRPQDRQFILSSKKLLLSDSGFYLCAWGLWGCTEAFFGQGTRLTVV.

This clonotype was seen a single time. Without the conserved terminal phenylalanine or tryptophan, this CDR3 likely stems from a read error. The gene calls are TRBV4-1 and TRBJ1-4, with D perhaps matching TRBD1 (5 bases). Germline-derived CDR1 and CDR2 are MGHRA and YSYEKL. The germline V and J ends were trimmed by 0 bases and 7 bases, with 15 bases remaining between them. The length of the CDR3 is 16 residues. The CDR3 DNA reads TGCGCCAGCAGCCAAGATTGGGGGAGCGCGTCTGAAAAACTGTTTTAT. Amino acids: CASSQDWGSASEKLFY.

The chain is built from TRBV7-3 and TRBJ2-5; possibly TRBD1 or TRBD2 for D (6 bases each). This CDR3 is 16 amino acids long. The V and J ends lost 0 bases and 5 bases respectively, with 16 bases between them. Germline CDR1 is SGHTA and CDR2 is FQGTGA. The CDR3: CASSLTFSGARETQYF. As DNA, the CDR3 is TGTGCCAGCAGCTTAACGTTTTCGGGGGCGAGGGAGACCCAGTACTTC.

A note on this clonotype: The conserved closing phenylalanine or tryptophan is absent in this CDR3, likely reflecting a read error. The chain carries TRBV6-2 or TRBV6-3 and TRBJ1-1, with D unresolved. The V gene's germline CDR1 is MNHEY and CDR2 SVGEGT. This CDR3 has 14 amino acids. The CDR3 loop is CASSYRGASTEAFL. The CDR3 DNA reads TGTGCCAGCAGTTACCGGGGTGCGAGCACTGAGGCTTTCCTT.

This clonotype was observed many times. The chain is built from TRBV28 and TRBJ2-7, with TRBD2 identical over 11 bases. The V gene's germline CDR1 is MDHEN and CDR2 SYDVKM. The CDR3 totals 14 residues. J gave up 1 base and V 9 bases, and 5 bases lay outside the gene matches. CDR3 DNA: TGTGCCAGTGGGAGACTAGCGGGATCCTACGAGCAGTACTTC. Residues: CASGRLAGSYEQYF.

V usage is TRBV11-2 and J usage is TRBJ2-4; D is uncertain. Germline values: CDR1 SGHAT, CDR2 FQNNGV. This CDR3 spans 15 amino acids. V was pared by 7 bases and J by 0 bases, with 13 bases between. The CDR3 sequence: CASTTSAVAKNIQYF. CDR3 coding DNA: TGTGCCAGCACCACTTCGGCGGTAGCCAAAAACATTCAGTACTTC.

The table lists this clonotype with many counts. This chain uses TRBV29-1 with TRBJ1-1; 8 nucleotides agree with TRBD1. Trimming took 7 bases from V and 4 from J; bases not matched to a gene: 5. Germline V lookup: CDR1 SQVTM, CDR2 ANQGSEA. The CDR3 is made up of 12 amino acids. The CDR3: CSAYRGGTEAFF. CDR3 nucleotides: TGCAGCGCTTACAGGGGGGGCACTGAAGCTTTCTTT.

Notes on this clonotype: Lacking the conserved final phenylalanine or tryptophan, this CDR3 likely reflects a read error. The chain is built from TRBV6-1 and TRBJ2-1, with TRBD2 matching over 9 bases. The CDR3 is 14 residues long. Germline trimming cut 6 bases from V and 8 bases from J; bases unmatched to any gene: 8. Germline CDR1 and CDR2: MNHNS and SASEGT. The CDR3, as DNA: TGTGCCAGCAGAGGACTAGCGCTATACTATGAGCAGTTCTTA. This translates into CASRGLALYYEQFL.

With respect to this clonotype: This may come from a read error, since a much larger clone is one base off. Because it lacks the conserved phenylalanine or tryptophan at the end, this CDR3 is likely a read error. This chain connects TRBV5-4 to TRBJ1-6; 10 bases align to TRBD1. With 0 bases clipped from V and 10 bases from J, the junction kept 7 bases outside the gene matches. Germline values: CDR1 SGHNT, CDR2 YYREEE (reference sequence). The CDR3 spans 16 residues. In DNA form, the CDR3 reads TGTGCCAGCAGCTTGGGACAGGGGGCAGGAAGGTCACCCCTCCACTAT. Translated, it gives CASSLGQGAGRSPLHY.